The rows below give T cell receptor beta chains drawn from one sample of a study of T cells in Graves' hyperthyroidism and ophthalmopathy. Each CDR3 protein gets one entry after TCRdb re-called the multiplex PCR reads with MiXCR. This sample has about 350,000 distinct CDR3 sequences, with about 15% found just once. Source material: blood. Receptors were obtained from a woman in her 30s with Graves' hyperthyroidism. Each CDR3 is given with its conserved first and last residue. A D gene is named only where the DNA matches it firmly. Clone size is not always given. Where it is, it says once, few, many or a class for expanded clones.

clone_size,d_call,j_call,v_call,cdr3_aa,cdr3_nt
NA,TRBD2,TRBJ2-3,TRBV13,CASSNRDYTDTQYF,TGTGCCAGCAGCAACCGGGACTACACAGATACGCAGTATTTT
NA,NA,TRBJ2-1,TRBV30,CAWEVGSYNEQFF,TGTGCCTGGGAGGTTGGCTCCTACAATGAGCAGTTCTTC
few,TRBD1,TRBJ1-1,TRBV9,CASRARDSTEAFF,TGTGCCAGCAGGGCACGGGACAGCACTGAAGCTTTCTTT
many,NA,TRBJ2-1,TRBV5-6,CASSPGTHNNEQFF,TGTGCCAGCAGCCCAGGGACTCACAACAATGAGCAGTTCTTC
NA,NA,TRBJ1-6,TRBV6-2/TRBV6-3,CASSPDSGASPLHF,TGTGCCAGCAGTCCAGACAGTGGGGCTTCACCCCTCCACTTT
NA,TRBD1,TRBJ2-3,TRBV7-9,CASSPDRGSTDTQYF,TGTGCCAGCAGCCCAGACAGGGGGAGCACAGATACGCAGTATTTT
NA,TRBD1,TRBJ1-1,TRBV13,CASSLGTGAQNTEAFF,TGTGCCAGCAGCTTAGGGACAGGGGCGCAGAACACTGAAGCTTTCTTT
NA,NA,TRBJ2-4,TRBV6-1,CATRGGKNIQYF,TGTGCCACACGGGGCGGGAAAAACATTCAGTACTTC
NA,NA,TRBJ1-6,TRBV6-5,CASSYDSSYNSPLHF,TGTGCCAGCAGTTACGACAGCTCCTATAATTCACCCCTCCACTTT
many,NA,TRBJ2-5,TRBV28,CASSPSQTQYF,TGTGCCAGCAGCCCTTCGCAGACCCAGTACTTC
few,TRBD2,TRBJ2-1,TRBV7-7,CASSRTSGTSYNEQFF,TGTGCTAGCAGCCGAACTAGCGGTACCTCCTACAATGAGCAGTTCTTC
many,NA,TRBJ1-6,TRBV12-3/TRBV12-4,CASSPAGANSPLHF,TGTGCCAGCAGTCCAGCAGGGGCAAATTCACCCCTCCACTTT
few,TRBD1,TRBJ2-3,TRBV6-2/TRBV6-3,CASSYLGTESDTQYF,TGTGCCAGCAGTTACTTGGGGACAGAATCAGATACGCAGTATTTT
many,NA,TRBJ2-3,TRBV12-3/TRBV12-4,CASSSLGYTQYF,TGTGCCAGCAGTTCGCTTGGGTACACGCAGTATTTT
few,NA,TRBJ1-5,TRBV19,CASSPQDSFNQPQHF,TGTGCCAGTAGCCCACAAGACAGTTTCAATCAGCCCCAGCATTTT
few,NA,TRBJ1-4,TRBV4-1,CASSQGQGYEKLFF,TGCGCCAGCAGCCAGGGGCAGGGGTACGAAAAACTGTTTTTT
many,NA,TRBJ1-1,TRBV2,CASGGENTEAFF,TGTGCCAGCGGAGGGGAGAACACTGAAGCTTTCTTT
few,NA,TRBJ2-7,TRBV11-2,CASSLDPLEQYF,TGTGCCAGCAGCTTAGACCCCCTCGAGCAGTACTTC
NA,TRBD1,TRBJ2-1,TRBV27,CASSPTGGGYNEQFF,TGTGCCAGCAGTCCCACAGGGGGCGGTTACAATGAGCAGTTCTTC
NA,NA,TRBJ2-7,TRBV5-5,CASSLHRANEQYF,TGTGCCAGCAGCTTACACAGGGCCAACGAGCAGTACTTC
few,NA,TRBJ2-2,TRBV10-3,CATKIQRDTGELFF,TGTGCCACCAAAATCCAAAGGGACACCGGGGAGCTGTTTTTT
NA,NA,TRBJ1-1,TRBV29-1,CSIKGAMNTEAFF,TGCAGCATAAAGGGCGCCATGAACACTGAAGCTTTCTTT
many,TRBD2,TRBJ2-1,TRBV3-1,CASSQDRTSGRRDEQFF,TGTGCCAGCAGCCAAGATAGGACTAGCGGGAGGAGGGATGAGCAGTTCTTC
NA,NA,TRBJ1-3,TRBV12-3/TRBV12-4,CASIYGKRNTIYF,TGTGCCAGCATATACGGGAAAAGGAACACCATATATTTT
few,NA,TRBJ2-1,TRBV30,CAWTGGGSSYNEQFF,TGTGCCTGGACCGGGGGCGGAAGCTCCTACAATGAGCAGTTCTTC
many,TRBD2,TRBJ2-1,TRBV2,CATKTGLAGAHEQFF,TGTGCCACCAAAACGGGGCTAGCGGGAGCCCATGAGCAGTTCTTC
NA,TRBD1,TRBJ2-7,TRBV7-2,CASSWGQGSYEQYF,TGTGCCAGCAGCTGGGGACAGGGGTCCTACGAGCAGTACTTC
many,NA,TRBJ2-7,TRBV28,CASISPNYEQYF,TGTGCCAGCATTAGTCCGAACTACGAGCAGTACTTC
few,NA,TRBJ2-3,TRBV6-2/TRBV6-3,CASSRDYPTDTQYF,TGTGCCAGCAGCAGAGACTACCCCACAGATACGCAGTATTTT
NA,NA,TRBJ2-7,TRBV19,CASSRAHNPLYEQYF,TGTGCCAGTTCCAGGGCACATAACCCTCTCTACGAGCAGTACTTC